Listed here are 31 T cell receptor beta chains from one sample, sequenced in a study of early T cells in non-severe SARS-CoV-2 infection. TCRdb re-derived calls from the 5' RACE reads in MiXCR, one entry per CDR3 protein. The data hold about 89,000 distinct CDR3 sequences, with approximately 15% observed a single time. Sequencing used whole blood. Source of these receptors: an adult who was a healthcare worker with PCR-confirmed SARS-CoV-2 infection or an uninfected control (not recorded which).

The chain joins TRBV29-1 to TRBJ2-6, with a possible D match to TRBD1 (6 bases). Germline CDR1 and CDR2: SQVTM and ANQGSEA. V lost 6 bases and J 2 bases, leaving 20 bases between the germline ends. This CDR3 is 17 amino acids long. This CDR3 is CSVGEGPGTTGANVLTF. The CDR3 region has the DNA TGCAGCGTGGGCGAGGGACCGGGGACAACTGGGGCCAACGTCCTGACTTTC. The whole variable domain, remainder taken from reference TRBV29-1 and TRBJ2-6, is SAVISQKPSRDICQRGTSLTIQCQVDSQVTMMFWYRQQPGQSLTLIATANQGSEATYESGFVIDKFPISRPNLTFSTLTVSNMSPEDSSIYLCSVGEGPGTTGANVLTFGAGSRLTVL.

Only a few counts were recorded for this clonotype. The chain employs TRBV19 and TRBJ1-4; possible D gene TRBD1, 5 bases. The CDR3 length is 16 residues. The V end was cut by 4 bases, the J end by 0 bases, with 12 bases between. The germline CDR1 and CDR2 sequences are LNHDA and SQIVND (reference sequence). The CDR3 protein is CASSNRDLSTNEKLFF. Written as DNA, the CDR3 is TGTGCCAGTAGTAACCGGGACCTCTCAACTAATGAAAAACTGTTTTTT. Drawing the rest from reference TRBV19 and TRBJ1-4, the complete variable domain is DGGITQSPKYLFRKEGQNVTLSCEQNLNHDAMYWYRQDPGQGLRLIYYSQIVNDFQKGDIAEGYSVSREKKESFPLTVTSAQKNPTAFYLCASSNRDLSTNEKLFFGSGTQLSVL.

The rearrangement links TRBV9 to TRBJ1-2; 8 bases agree with TRBD1. Germline loops: CDR1 SGDLS, CDR2 YYNGEE. Trimming cost V 4 bases and J 0 bases; bases outside gene matches: 11. This CDR3 region has 17 residues. The CDR3 region is CASSPRQGRGANYGYTF. As DNA, the CDR3 is TGTGCCAGCAGCCCCCGACAGGGGCGCGGAGCTAACTATGGCTACACCTTC.

The chain employs TRBV6-1 and TRBJ2-7; D is undetermined. The CDR3 loop spans 16 amino acids. Germline lookup yields CDR1 MNHNS and CDR2 SASEGT. V lost 3 bases and J 2 bases, leaving 17 bases between the germline ends. This chain's CDR3 is CASSESGSGRPYEQYV. Written as DNA, the CDR3 is TGTGCCAGCAGTGAGTCCGGTTCGGGTAGACCCTACGAGCAGTACGTC.

The V gene is TRBV10-3, the J gene TRBJ2-3, with 7 bases that match TRBD1. Losses at the gene ends were 6 bases for V and 3 bases for J; bases not matched to a gene: 6. The germline V gene encodes CDR1 ENHRY and CDR2 SYGVKD. This CDR3 spans 14 amino acids. The CDR3 loop reads CAISAGGTTDTQYF. The CDR3 nucleotides read TGTGCCATCAGCGCAGGGGGAACGACAGATACGCAGTATTTT.

The chain carries TRBV5-8 and TRBJ2-5, with D possibly TRBD2 on 7 matching bases. CDR3 length: 14 amino acids. Germline assignment: CDR1 SGHTS and CDR2 YDEGEE. Trimming took 5 bases from V and 5 from J, leaving 16 bases between them. The CDR3 is CASSRGGWAETQYF. Here the CDR3 DNA reads TGTGCCAGCAGTAGGGGGGGCTGGGCGGAGACCCAGTACTTC.

This clonotype showed up many times. The chain joins TRBV29-1 to TRBJ1-1; no clear D gene. The CDR3 length is 12 residues. The V gene lost 6 bases and the J gene lost 0 bases, with 8 bases spanning the gap. The germline V gene encodes CDR1 SQVTM and CDR2 ANQGSEA. The CDR3 here is CSVDDMNTEAFF. The CDR3 nucleotides read TGCAGCGTCGATGACATGAACACTGAAGCTTTCTTT.

The chain recombines TRBV5-1 with TRBJ1-1, with TRBD1 identical over 9 bases. Germline CDR1 SGHRS, CDR2 YFSETQ. After removal of 4 bases from V and 1 base from J, the junction contained 8 bases not matched to a gene. The CDR3 runs to 16 residues. This CDR3 is CASSVGQGLRNTEAFF. The CDR3 region has the DNA TGCGCCAGCAGCGTGGGACAGGGCCTTAGGAACACTGAAGCTTTCTTT.

This sequence joins TRBV27 and TRBJ2-3; maybe TRBD1 (5 bases). The CDR3 consists of 14 residues. V was shortened by 5 bases and J by 4 bases, with 13 bases between the two germline ends. CDR1 and CDR2 (germline): MNHEY, SMNVEV (reference sequence). The CDR3 DNA follows: TGTGCCAGCAGTCCCAGGGATGGGGCAGATACGCAGTATTTT. Its protein is CASSPRDGADTQYF.

The V gene is TRBV27, the J gene TRBJ2-2; 9 positions match TRBD2. The CDR3 is 15 residues long. CDR1 is MNHEY and CDR2 is SMNVEV in the germline V gene (reference sequence). J was trimmed by 7 bases and V by 5 bases; bases with no gene match: 8. DNA of the CDR3: TGTGCCAGCAGTCCACCGGGACTAGCAATCGGGGAGCTGTTTTTT. This encodes CASSPPGLAIGELFF.

This clonotype was observed many times. CDR3 nucleotide sequence: TGTGCCAGCAGCCCTGGAACAGGCTCCCACGAGCAGTACGTC. It encodes CASSPGTGSHEQYV. The chain carries TRBV5-6 and TRBJ2-7; possibly TRBD1 for D (5 bases). The germline V gene encodes CDR1 SGHDT and CDR2 YYEEEE. The CDR3 length is 14 residues.

The chain uses TRBV30 and TRBJ2-1, with D perhaps matching TRBD1 (6 bases). The V and J ends lost 0 bases and 10 bases respectively, with 16 bases between them. Germline assignment: CDR1 GTSNPN and CDR2 SVGIG (reference sequence). The CDR3 loop spans 14 amino acids. CDR3 sequence reads: CAWSVGAGGWEQFF. CDR3 DNA: TGTGCCTGGAGTGTAGGGGCTGGGGGCTGGGAGCAGTTCTTC.

The rearrangement joins TRBV4-1 to TRBJ1-1; D is unresolved. The CDR3 has 16 residues. The V gene's germline CDR1 is MGHRA and CDR2 YSYEKL. Trimming left V 1 base short and J 3 bases short, with 15 bases between. The CDR3 DNA is TGCGCCAGCAGCCAAGCTGGTTTGCATACCGACACTGAAGCTTTCTTT. It specifies CASSQAGLHTDTEAFF.

This clonotype was detected only a few times. V usage is TRBV12-3 or TRBV12-4 and J usage is TRBJ2-5; D gene uncertain. Trimming left V 10 bases short and J 2 bases short, with 20 bases between. The CDR3 length is 15 residues. The CDR3 DNA is TGTGCCACCACTCGCGGTTGGGCGGAACAAGAGACCCAGTACTTC. It encodes CATTRGWAEQETQYF.

The CDR3 reads CSASHRGAYSNQPQHF. The CDR3 nucleotides are TGCAGTGCTAGTCACAGAGGCGCCTATAGCAATCAGCCCCAGCATTTT. This sequence joins TRBV20-1 and TRBJ1-5; D call uncertain. The V end was cut by 3 bases, the J end by 0 bases, with 15 bases between. This CDR3 comprises 16 residues. Germline CDR1 DFQATT, CDR2 SNEGSKA (reference sequence).

This clonotype has a handful of counts. V is TRBV7-8 and J is TRBJ1-4; a possible D gene is TRBD1 (6 bases). The CDR3 has 16 amino acids. CDR1 is SGHVS and CDR2 is FQNEAQ in the germline V gene. V shed 4 bases and J shed 8 bases, with 20 bases lying between them. The CDR3: CASSSPWGAGGEKLFF. The CDR3 bases are TGTGCCAGCAGCTCTCCCTGGGGGGCCGGAGGAGAAAAACTGTTTTTT. The variable domain in full, with the rest retrieved from reference TRBV7-8 and TRBJ1-4, is GAGVSQSPRYKVAKRGQDVALRCDPISGHVSLFWYQQALGQGPEFLTYFQNEAQLDKSGLPSDRFFAERPEGSVSTLKIQRTQQEDSAVYLCASSSPWGAGGEKLFFGSGTQLSVL.

The chain combines TRBV5-4 with TRBJ1-4; TRBD1 matches 7 bases. In germline, CDR1 is SGHNT, CDR2 YYREEE (reference sequence). This CDR3 contains 17 residues. V shed 4 bases, J shed 1 base, and the junction held 10 bases outside the gene matches. CDR3 bases: TGTGCCAGCAGCGAGAAAAGACAGGGTGTAACTAATGAAAAACTGTTTTTT. This sequence encodes CASSEKRQGVTNEKLFF.

This clonotype was detected only a few times. In DNA, the CDR3 is TGTGCCAGCAGCCCACGGCGGCCCAGCTCTGGAAACACCATATATTTT. Its translation: CASSPRRPSSGNTIYF. The genes are TRBV27 and TRBJ1-3; D remains ambiguous. The CDR3 has 16 residues. The germline V gene encodes CDR1 MNHEY and CDR2 SMNVEV (reference sequence). The ends were cut back, 6 bases at V and 0 bases at J, with 15 bases in the middle.

This clonotype was observed many times. The rearrangement joins TRBV7-3 to TRBJ2-2, with a possible D match to TRBD1 (6 bases). CDR1 and CDR2 from the germline V gene are SGHTA and FQGTGA. The V end lost 5 bases, the J end lost 1 base, and 8 bases lay between the germline ends. The CDR3 extends over 14 amino acids. CDR3: CASSMDRNTGELFF. In nucleotides, the CDR3 is TGTGCCAGCAGCATGGACAGGAACACCGGGGAGCTGTTTTTT.

The sample holds a few counts of this clonotype. The rearrangement joins TRBV6-1 to TRBJ1-5, with 9 bases aligning to TRBD1. This CDR3 region has 14 residues. Trimming at V came to 4 bases and at J to 4 bases, leaving 2 bases not matched to a gene. In germline, CDR1 is MNHNS, CDR2 SASEGT. The CDR3 coding sequence is TGTGCCAGCAGTGGTGGGACAGGGAATCAGCCCCAGCATTTT. It codes for CASSGGTGNQPQHF.

The gene calls are TRBV4-1 and TRBJ1-5; D may be TRBD1 (5 bases). V lost 0 bases to trimming and J lost 3 bases, with 12 bases between them. The CDR3 spans 16 residues. Germline V gives CDR1 MGHRA, CDR2 YSYEKL. Here the CDR3 reads CASSQEPTGLNQPQHF. For the CDR3, the DNA is TGCGCCAGCAGCCAAGAACCGACGGGGCTCAATCAGCCCCAGCATTTT.

The chain is built from TRBV28 and TRBJ2-3; 9 bases line up with TRBD2. Germline V gene lookup returns CDR1 MDHEN and CDR2 SYDVKM. This CDR3 is built from 17 residues. The V segment lost 5 bases and the J segment 1 base; nucleotides outside the gene matches: 10. The DNA of the CDR3 is TGTGCCAGCAGTCCATCAGCGGGGGGCGGGGGCACAGATACGCAGTATTTT. Translated: CASSPSAGGGGTDTQYF.

The rearrangement joins TRBV10-3 to TRBJ2-5; D remains unclear. V shed 11 bases and J shed 4 bases, with 5 bases lying between them. Per germline, CDR1 ENHRY and CDR2 SYGVKD. The CDR3 extends over 9 amino acids. CDR3 nucleotides: TGTGCCGTCGCAGAGACCCAGTACTTC. Protein product: CAVAETQYF.

The sample holds a few counts of this clonotype. The gene calls are TRBV27 and TRBJ1-3; D not certain. Trimming stripped 0 bases from V and 0 bases from J, with 6 bases between. Germline loops: CDR1 MNHEY, CDR2 SMNVEV (reference sequence). This CDR3 has 15 residues. CDR3 in amino acids: CASSLSGSSGNTIYF. CDR3 nucleotides: TGTGCCAGCAGTTTATCGGGATCCTCTGGAAACACCATATATTTT.

The J gene is TRBJ2-4, the V gene TRBV6-1; D remains unclear. Trimming shortened V by 2 bases and J by 8 bases, and 10 bases separated the two germline ends. This CDR3 spans 13 amino acids. From germline, CDR1 is MNHNS and CDR2 SASEGT. The CDR3 is CASSEIAVDIQYF. DNA for the CDR3: TGTGCCAGCAGTGAAATTGCGGTGGACATTCAGTACTTC.

This rearrangement joins TRBV5-1 to TRBJ2-2, with D maybe TRBD2 (6 bases). V shed 3 bases and J shed 0 bases, with 12 bases lying between them. The CDR3 consists of 16 residues. Per germline, CDR1 SGHRS and CDR2 YFSETQ. CDR3 nucleotides: TGCGCCAGCAGCTCGGGAGACGTAACGAACACCGGGGAGCTGTTTTTT. Translated: CASSSGDVTNTGELFF.

This clonotype showed up just a few times. V usage is TRBV25-1 and J usage is TRBJ1-2, with TRBD1 matching 7 bases. CDR3 length: 14 residues. In germline, CDR1 is MGHDK, CDR2 SYGVNS. The ends lost 5 bases at V and 4 bases at J; junction bases unmatched: 7. This CDR3 reads CASSSPGGAYGYTF. CDR3 coding DNA: TGTGCCAGCAGTAGCCCAGGGGGGGCCTATGGCTACACCTTC.

V and J are TRBV5-1 and TRBJ1-4; TRBD1 aligns across 7 bases. Germline trimming cut 3 bases from V and 5 bases from J; bases unmatched to any gene: 7. CDR3 length: 15 amino acids. CDR1 and CDR2 from the germline V gene are SGHRS and YFSETQ. CDR3 amino acids: CASSSRGTPNEKLFF. In DNA form, the CDR3 reads TGCGCCAGCAGCTCCAGGGGGACGCCGAATGAAAAACTGTTTTTT.

The rearrangement uses TRBV7-9 and TRBJ1-2; D remains unclear. Trimming pared 8 bases from V and 4 bases from J, leaving 11 bases between. The CDR3 length is 12 residues. Germline-derived CDR1 and CDR2 are SEHNR and FQNEAQ (reference sequence). The CDR3 sequence is CASGDQGYGYTF. In DNA form, the CDR3 reads TGTGCCAGCGGGGATCAAGGCTATGGCTACACCTTC.

This chain joins TRBV6-6 and TRBJ2-1; D is perhaps TRBD1 or TRBD2 (5 bases each). The CDR3 is 18 residues long. V was clipped by 4 bases and J by 2 bases, with 21 bases between them. CDR1 MNHNY and CDR2 SVGAGI come from the germline V gene (reference sequence). CDR3 in amino acids: CASSSSVVRGVPYNEQFF. The CDR3 coding sequence is TGTGCCAGCAGTTCTTCTGTGGTAAGAGGGGTGCCCTACAATGAGCAGTTCTTC.

The chain carries TRBV4-1 and TRBJ2-3; D possibly matches TRBD1 or TRBD2 (5 bases each). The V and J ends lost 5 bases and 1 base respectively, with 16 bases between them. There are 16 residues in the CDR3. Germline V gene sequence: CDR1 MGHRA, CDR2 YSYEKL. CDR3 nucleotide sequence: TGCGCCAGCAGCTCCCGGGACCTAGAGGGCACAGATACGCAGTATTTT. Amino acids: CASSSRDLEGTDTQYF.